The 22 T cell receptor beta chains listed next were all sequenced from one sample in a study of blood T cell repertoires in COVID-19. TCRdb's copy holds only in-frame clones and misses some; the assay was immunoSEQ multiplex PCR. Of some 200,000 clones listed, approximately 84% are singletons. The material sequenced was peripheral blood. These TCRs come from a man older than 75 with acute or convalescent COVID-19.

The gene calls are TRBV28 and TRBJ1-5; D is unresolved. Trimming took 7 bases from V and 6 from J, leaving 13 bases between them. The germline V gene encodes CDR1 MDHEN and CDR2 SYDVKM. This CDR3 has 13 residues. The CDR3 region has the DNA TGTGCCAGCAAGGAGTCATTAAGTCAGCCCCAGCATTTT. It translates to CASKESLSQPQHF.

The chain uses TRBV19 and TRBJ1-1; D call uncertain. The V end was cut by 5 bases, the J end by 4 bases, with 11 bases between. The length of the CDR3 is 13 residues. The germline V gene encodes CDR1 LNHDA and CDR2 SQIVND (reference sequence). In nucleotides, the CDR3 is TGTGCCAGTAGTCTACCGGCGGGCACTGAAGCTTTCTTT. Its protein product is CASSLPAGTEAFF.

The rearrangement uses TRBV6-2 or TRBV6-3 and TRBJ2-2; D is uncertain. Trimming shortened V by 3 bases and J by 7 bases, and 9 bases separated the two germline ends. This CDR3 has 13 residues. The V gene's germline CDR1 is MNHEY and CDR2 SVGEGT. The CDR3 DNA sequence: TGTGCCAGCAGTTATCTTCAGGTCGGGGAGCTGTTTTTT. Its protein is CASSYLQVGELFF.

This clone was picked up many times. The CDR3 reads CASSLPHSGRASYEQYV. DNA for the CDR3: TGTGCCAGCAGCCTACCACATAGCGGGAGGGCTTCCTACGAGCAGTACGTC. This chain connects TRBV11-3 to TRBJ2-7, with TRBD2 matching over 11 bases. The length of the CDR3 is 17 residues. Per the germline V gene, CDR1 is SGHNT and CDR2 is YENEEA. V trimming: 5 bases; J trimming: 1 base; junction bases outside the gene matches: 10.

A single count supports this clone. The chain is built from TRBV10-3 and TRBJ2-1; D is unresolved. CDR1 and CDR2 (germline): ENHRY, SYGVKD. V was clipped by 0 bases and J by 2 bases, with 11 bases between them. The CDR3 totals 16 residues. The CDR3 nucleotides read TGTGCCATCAGTGAGTCCCACAGTGAAGCCTACAATGAGCAGTTCTTC. Its protein is CAISESHSEAYNEQFF.

The V call is TRBV5-4, the J call TRBJ2-7; D may be TRBD1 (5 bases). Germline lookup yields CDR1 SGHNT and CDR2 YYREEE (reference sequence). With 3 bases removed from V and 0 bases from J, the gap between germline ends came to 10 bases. The CDR3 consists of 14 residues. The CDR3 region is CASSSRQTSYEQYF. CDR3 bases: TGTGCCAGCAGCTCACGACAGACCTCCTACGAGCAGTACTTC. Variable domain in full (rest from reference TRBV5-4 and TRBJ2-7): ETGVTQSPTHLIKTRGQQVTLRCSSQSGHNTVSWYQQALGQGPQFIFQYYREEENGRGNFPPRFSGLQFPNYSSELNVNALELDDSALYLCASSSRQTSYEQYFGPGTRLTVT.

The genes are TRBV27 and TRBJ1-1; a possible D gene is TRBD1 (5 bases). The CDR3 loop spans 14 amino acids. V gave up 6 bases and J gave up 4 bases, with 15 bases separating them. Per the germline V gene, CDR1 is MNHEY and CDR2 is SMNVEV (reference sequence). CDR3 in amino acids: CASREGHSGTEAFF. Here the CDR3 DNA reads TGTGCCAGCAGAGAAGGACATTCGGGCACTGAAGCTTTCTTT.

The chain joins TRBV11-2 to TRBJ2-1; D is possibly TRBD2 (6 bases). Germline CDR1 and CDR2: SGHAT and FQNNGV. The CDR3 is made up of 15 amino acids. V lost 5 bases and J 3 bases, leaving 14 bases between the germline ends. The CDR3 loop reads CASSPQYSGYNEQFF. DNA for the CDR3: TGTGCCAGCAGCCCGCAGTATAGCGGCTACAATGAGCAGTTCTTC.

This rearrangement joins TRBV12-3 or TRBV12-4 to TRBJ1-4; D is possibly TRBD1 (6 bases). V lost 6 bases and J lost 7, with 12 bases in between. The CDR3 runs 13 residues. Here the CDR3 reads CASRQGWVEKLFF. CDR3 bases: TGTGCCAGCAGACAGGGATGGGTTGAAAAACTGTTTTTT.

The V gene is TRBV19, the J gene TRBJ1-2; 8 bases fit TRBD1. The CDR3 runs 15 residues. Germline CDR1 reads LNHDA; CDR2 reads SQIVND (reference sequence). V was clipped by 1 base and J by 7 bases; unmatched bases: 8. CDR3 amino acids: CASSIGGQVIGGYTF. The DNA of the CDR3 is TGTGCCAGTAGTATAGGGGGACAGGTTATTGGTGGCTACACCTTC.

This sequence joins TRBV11-2 and TRBJ2-7; 10 bases are a match to TRBD2. CDR3 size: 15 residues. V trimming: 5 bases; J trimming: 7 bases; junction bases outside the gene matches: 11. In germline, CDR1 is SGHAT, CDR2 FQNNGV. CDR3 in amino acids: CASSPGALAGREQYF. Written as DNA, the CDR3 is TGTGCCAGCAGCCCGGGGGCACTAGCGGGAAGGGAGCAGTACTTC.

This clone has a single count. The chain joins TRBV28 to TRBJ2-4, with 11 bases identical to TRBD2. After removal of 6 bases from V and 8 bases from J, the junction contained 6 bases not matched to a gene. The CDR3 length is 14 residues. The germline CDR1 and CDR2 sequences are MDHEN and SYDVKM. CDR3: CASSKLAGEHIQYF. In DNA, the CDR3 is TGTGCCAGCAGCAAACTAGCGGGAGAGCACATTCAGTACTTC.

The CDR3 loop reads CASSMRDNEQFF. The CDR3 DNA is TGTGCCAGTAGTATGCGAGACAATGAGCAGTTCTTC. The rearrangement links TRBV19 to TRBJ2-1; D remains unclear. From germline, CDR1 is LNHDA and CDR2 SQIVND (reference sequence). Trimming stripped 3 bases from V and 5 bases from J, with 5 bases between. This CDR3 comprises 12 residues. Full variable domain (missing parts from reference TRBV19 and TRBJ2-1): DGGITQSPKYLFRKEGQNVTLSCEQNLNHDAMYWYRQDPGQGLRLIYYSQIVNDFQKGDIAEGYSVSREKKESFPLTVTSAQKNPTAFYLCASSMRDNEQFFGPGTRLTVL.

A note on this clone: This CDR3 is also generated by other DNA sequences in the sample. The rearrangement links TRBV5-1 to TRBJ2-7; no reliable D call. The CDR3 spans 13 residues. The V end lost 0 bases, the J end lost 0 bases, and 4 bases lay between the germline ends. Germline values: CDR1 SGHRS, CDR2 YFSETQ. The CDR3: CASSLDNSYEQYF. The DNA of the CDR3 is TGCGCCAGCAGCTTGGACAACTCCTACGAGCAGTACTTC.

This clone has only one observation. V and J are TRBV2 and TRBJ1-4; D is ambiguous. In germline, CDR1 is SNHLY, CDR2 FYNNEI. The CDR3 is 14 residues long. V shed 1 base and J shed 4 bases, with 7 bases lying between them. The CDR3, as DNA: TGTGCCAGCAGTGAAGGCGGGTTTAATGAAAAACTGTTTTTT. Amino acids: CASSEGGFNEKLFF.

This chain uses TRBV7-2 with TRBJ2-2, with 8 nucleotides matching TRBD1. From germline, CDR1 is SGHTA and CDR2 FQGNSA. The CDR3 has 16 residues. The V gene end was trimmed by 5 bases and the J gene end by 2 bases; junction bases not matched to a gene: 7. CDR3 sequence reads: CASSPLPGGNTGELFF. The CDR3 nucleotides read TGTGCCAGCAGCCCCCTCCCAGGGGGCAACACCGGGGAGCTGTTTTTT.

The chain combines TRBV24-1 with TRBJ2-3, with D maybe TRBD2 (6 bases). This CDR3 is 15 amino acids long. V was pared by 6 bases and J by 2 bases, with 14 bases between. Per the germline V gene, CDR1 is KGHDR and CDR2 is SFDVKD. CDR3 region: CATSLMEGSTDTQYF. In DNA, the CDR3 is TGTGCCACCAGTTTAATGGAGGGGTCCACAGATACGCAGTATTTT.

The CDR3 DNA reads TGTGCCAGCGTAGACACAAACTATGGCTACACCTTC. Translating it yields CASVDTNYGYTF. The rearrangement joins TRBV6-5 to TRBJ1-2; D not resolved. Germline lookup yields CDR1 MNHEY and CDR2 SVGAGI. V was trimmed by 8 bases and J by 2 bases, leaving 9 bases between them. The CDR3 has 12 amino acids.

The rearrangement joins TRBV7-2 to TRBJ2-5; 8 bases align to TRBD2. The germline V gene has CDR1 SGHTA and CDR2 FQGNSA. This CDR3 comprises 14 residues. The V gene end was trimmed by 4 bases and the J gene end by 4 bases; junction bases not matched to a gene: 5. CDR3 in amino acids: CASSWAGGLETQYF. The CDR3 DNA sequence: TGTGCCAGCAGCTGGGCGGGAGGACTAGAGACCCAGTACTTC.

V usage is TRBV9 and J usage is TRBJ1-4; D is undetermined. From germline, CDR1 is SGDLS and CDR2 YYNGEE. Trimming stripped 0 bases from V and 4 bases from J, with 7 bases between. This CDR3 comprises 14 residues. CDR3 region: CASSVGGVNEKLFF. The CDR3 DNA sequence: TGTGCCAGCAGCGTAGGGGGAGTTAATGAAAAACTGTTTTTT.

V gene TRBV4-2 combines with J gene TRBJ1-1; D is ambiguous. Germline CDR1 is LGHNA and CDR2 is YNFKEQ. The CDR3 extends over 15 amino acids. The V end was cut by 1 base, the J end by 0 bases, with 9 bases between. The CDR3: CASSQALTVNTEAFF. The CDR3 DNA follows: TGTGCCAGCAGCCAAGCCCTTACAGTGAACACTGAAGCTTTCTTT.

This clone was seen a single time. The chain joins TRBV7-2 to TRBJ1-5; D possibly corresponds to TRBD1 (6 bases). The CDR3 totals 16 residues. The germline CDR1 and CDR2 sequences are SGHTA and FQGNSA. The V and J ends lost 1 base and 6 bases respectively, with 16 bases between them. This chain's CDR3 is CASSLERTGKGQPQHF. Written as DNA, the CDR3 is TGTGCCAGCAGCTTAGAACGAACAGGGAAGGGTCAGCCCCAGCATTTT.